The present TCR beta chain was sequenced within a study of T cells in Graves' hyperthyroidism and ophthalmopathy. Study findings and constraints: Blood held most thyroid clonotypes expanded above 0.001 frequency.

The CDR3 regions of TCR beta were amplified from RNA transcripts. Researchers ran a first-round RT-PCR on the TCR CDR3 using the HTBI primer set. TCRdb reprocessed the multiplex PCR reads with MiXCR, giving one entry per CDR3 protein. The profile shows about 35,000 distinct CDR3 sequences, around 50% of them singletons. V shed 3 bases and J 4 bases; nucleotides not matched to a gene: 2. There are 15 residues in the CDR3. Germline CDR1 reads SGHRS; CDR2 reads YFSETQ. This clonotype was found many times. Antigen specificity is unknown. The chain is built from TRBV5-1 and TRBJ2-5, with 14 bases matching TRBD2. The material sequenced was blood. This TCR was sampled from a woman in her 50s with Graves' hyperthyroidism that later progressed to Graves' ophthalmopathy. CDR3 nucleotide sequence: TGCGCCAGCAGCTCGGGACTAGCGGGAGTAGAGACCCAGTACTTC. This translates into CASSSGLAGVETQYF.